A single T cell receptor beta chain is shown here with its context. Its cognate antigen is unknown. This specimen comes from a study of immune evolution from preneoplasia to lung adenocarcinoma. Two lung cancer pathologists independently confirmed each histologic diagnosis. Sequencing was performed with immunoSEQ multiplex PCR; in TCRdb, only in-frame clones are kept and a portion is missing. The sample records thousands of clones, 79% being singletons. Findings and caveats of the study: Top clone share appeared to fall from AAH through AIS, MIA, adenocarcinoma.

Sequencing was carried out using FFPE adjacent normal lung tissue. The sequence derives from a person aged 60-80 years with lung adenocarcinoma.

CDR3 loop: CASRDRGTYNEQFF. As DNA, the CDR3 is TGTGCCAGCAGGGACAGGGGAACCTACAATGAGCAGTTCTTC. The V and J genes are TRBV5-4 and TRBJ2-1; TRBD1 aligns across 9 bases. Germline assignment: CDR1 SGHNT and CDR2 YYREEE (reference sequence). V shed 5 bases and J 2 bases; nucleotides not matched to a gene: 2. The CDR3 contains 14 residues.